This is a list of T cell receptor beta chains from one sample in a study of T-cell memory formation after mild COVID-19. TCRdb analysed the 5' RACE reads with MiXCR anew, one entry per CDR3 protein. The sample lists about 250,000 distinct CDR3 sequences; approximately 15% were seen once. The sample taken for sequencing was PBMCs or a T cell subset sorted from them (not recorded which). These receptors were collected from an adult woman who had mild COVID-19 (a few samples of this study predate the infection). Cell type and time point are not known. The CDR3 runs from the conserved cysteine through the conserved F or W. A D gene is named only where the DNA matches it firmly.

>TRBV20-1|TRBJ1-2|12|NA
CSASLENYGYTF
>TRBV12-3/TRBV12-4|TRBJ1-5|14|NA
CASSHGTENQPQHF
>TRBV7-2|TRBJ2-4|15|TRBD1
CASSLAGQVSSIQYF
>TRBV19|TRBJ1-1|13|NA
CASGRGHNTEAFF
>TRBV10-3|TRBJ2-1|17|TRBD2
CAITGAPLAGVWDEQFF
>TRBV9|TRBJ1-2|14|NA
CASSVEAGIYGYTF
>TRBV4-3|TRBJ2-7|17|TRBD2
CASSHTTAGGTPYEQYF
>TRBV18|TRBJ2-1|14|NA
CASSPPRTYNEQFF
>TRBV7-6|TRBJ1-1|14|NA
CASSYDFKNTEAFF
>TRBV6-2/TRBV6-3|TRBJ1-3|14|NA
CASSFDRKGNTIYF
>TRBV20-1|TRBJ2-3|15|TRBD1
CSAPGQASFTDTQYF
>TRBV10-3|TRBJ1-4|15|NA
CAISEQMSGAAKLFF
>TRBV20-1|TRBJ1-1|15|TRBD1
CSARVVDRGGTEAFF
>TRBV5-6|TRBJ2-5|13|TRBD1
CASSSRGSETQYF
>TRBV12-3/TRBV12-4|TRBJ2-4|15|TRBD1
CASSFDRVQGDIQYF
>TRBV12-3/TRBV12-4|TRBJ2-7|19|TRBD1
CASSFPALRTGTSSYEQYF
>TRBV7-6|TRBJ2-1|18|TRBD2
CASSLASRGGRSQNEQFF
>TRBV30|TRBJ2-3|14|NA
CAWGPASNLGTQYF
>TRBV12-3/TRBV12-4|TRBJ2-3|15|NA
CASRSGVVAQHYQYF
>TRBV7-2|TRBJ2-1|15|TRBD2
CASSPALAPNNEQFF
>TRBV24-1|TRBJ2-3|13|NA
CATGGSSTDTQYF
>TRBV5-1|TRBJ2-7|14|TRBD1
CASSPEGQTSEQYF
>TRBV4-2|TRBJ2-3|17|NA
CASSQDGIAAPTDTQYF
>TRBV30|TRBJ2-7|13|TRBD2
CAWGLAGGYEQYF
>TRBV27|TRBJ1-2|13|NA
CASRPNTYYGYTF
>TRBV12-3/TRBV12-4|TRBJ1-2|13|NA
CASSQVANYGYTF
>TRBV7-2|TRBJ1-2|15|NA
CASSFRDPGSGGYTF
>TRBV4-2|TRBJ1-2|16|NA
CASSQEGGEGWFGYTF
>TRBV18|TRBJ1-2|17|TRBD1
CASSPRDSLVDFHGYTF
>TRBV5-1|TRBJ1-5|18|NA
CASLPFRVTEYSNQPQHF
>TRBV12-3/TRBV12-4|TRBJ2-1|16|NA
CASSVRQDLGGNEQFF
>TRBV7-2|TRBJ1-2|12|NA
CASDVNRGGYTF
>TRBV3-1|TRBJ1-2|14|NA
CASSQDVRNYGYTF
>TRBV5-5|TRBJ2-5|13|NA
CASSFQGQETQYF
>TRBV30|TRBJ2-1|14|TRBD2
CAWSVPGLALEQFF
>TRBV5-1|TRBJ1-2|17|TRBD1
CASSSGQGPSANYGYTF
>TRBV19|TRBJ2-4|16|NA
CASSVTGSLAKNIQYF
>TRBV5-1|TRBJ1-4|15|NA
CASSLLGQEGEKLFF
>TRBV7-8|TRBJ1-4|15|NA
CASSLPQEGRGKLFF
>TRBV20-1|TRBJ2-4|13|NA
CSARGTQRNIQYF
>TRBV24-1|TRBJ2-1|15|TRBD2
CATSDRTSGRREQFF
>TRBV7-2|TRBJ2-1|17|TRBD2
CASSSPGLAGGLYEQFF
>TRBV24-1|TRBJ1-1|16|TRBD1
CATSDGQGAGNTEAFF
>TRBV12-3/TRBV12-4|TRBJ1-1|14|TRBD1
CASTLGQGAIEAFF
>TRBV29-1|TRBJ2-3|15|TRBD2
CSVVSAGGQTDTQYF
>TRBV3-1|TRBJ2-1|18|NA
CASSQDRQFVGSYNEQFF
>TRBV2|TRBJ2-5|16|NA
CASSEGGGSIQETQYF